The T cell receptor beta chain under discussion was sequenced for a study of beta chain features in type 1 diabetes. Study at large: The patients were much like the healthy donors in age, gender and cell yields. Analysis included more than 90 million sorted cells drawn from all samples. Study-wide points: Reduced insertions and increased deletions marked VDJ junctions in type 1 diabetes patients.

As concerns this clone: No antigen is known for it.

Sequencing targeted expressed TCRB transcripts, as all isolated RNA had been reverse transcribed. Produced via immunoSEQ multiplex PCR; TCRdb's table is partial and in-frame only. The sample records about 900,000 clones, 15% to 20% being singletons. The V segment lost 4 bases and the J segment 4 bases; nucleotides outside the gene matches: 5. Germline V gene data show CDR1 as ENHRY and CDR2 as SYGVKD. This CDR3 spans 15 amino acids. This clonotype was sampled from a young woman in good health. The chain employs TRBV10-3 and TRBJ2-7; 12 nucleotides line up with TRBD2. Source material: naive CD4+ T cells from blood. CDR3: CAISGTSGKEYEQYF. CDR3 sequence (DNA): TGTGCCATCAGTGGGACTAGCGGGAAGGAGTACGAGCAGTACTTC.